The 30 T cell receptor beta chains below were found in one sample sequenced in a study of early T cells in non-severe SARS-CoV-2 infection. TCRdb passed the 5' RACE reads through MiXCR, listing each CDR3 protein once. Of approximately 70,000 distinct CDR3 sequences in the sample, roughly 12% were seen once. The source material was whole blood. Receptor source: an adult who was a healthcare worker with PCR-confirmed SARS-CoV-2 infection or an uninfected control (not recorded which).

CDR3 coding DNA: TGTGCCAGCAGCTTAGGTGCGGCCTACAGGGACTCCTACGAGCAGTACTTC. Its translation is CASSLGAAYRDSYEQYF. The V gene is TRBV7-9, the J gene TRBJ2-7, with D possibly matching TRBD1 (6 bases). The CDR3 totals 17 residues. Germline V CDR1 and CDR2: SEHNR, FQNEAQ (reference sequence). V lost 1 base to trimming and J lost 0 bases, with 16 bases between them.

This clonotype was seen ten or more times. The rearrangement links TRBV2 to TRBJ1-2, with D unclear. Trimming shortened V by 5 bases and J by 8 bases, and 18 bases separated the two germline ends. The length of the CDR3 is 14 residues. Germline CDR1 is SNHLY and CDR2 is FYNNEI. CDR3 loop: CASSYDGSRDGYTF. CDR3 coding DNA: TGTGCCAGCAGTTACGACGGGTCGCGCGACGGCTACACCTTC.

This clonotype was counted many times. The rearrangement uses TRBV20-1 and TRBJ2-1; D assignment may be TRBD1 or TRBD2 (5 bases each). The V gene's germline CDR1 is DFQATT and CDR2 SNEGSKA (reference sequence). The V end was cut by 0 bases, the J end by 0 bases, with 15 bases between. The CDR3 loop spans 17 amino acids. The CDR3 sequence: CSARDFGASRSYNEQFF. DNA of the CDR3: TGCAGTGCTAGAGACTTTGGGGCTAGCCGCTCCTACAATGAGCAGTTCTTC.

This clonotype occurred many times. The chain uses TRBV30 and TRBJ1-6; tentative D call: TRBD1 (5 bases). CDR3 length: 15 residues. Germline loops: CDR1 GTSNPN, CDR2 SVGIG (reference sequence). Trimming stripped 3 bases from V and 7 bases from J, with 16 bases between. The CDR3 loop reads CAWRPRDRSNSPLHF. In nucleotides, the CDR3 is TGTGCCTGGAGGCCTCGGGACCGGTCAAATTCACCCCTCCACTTT.

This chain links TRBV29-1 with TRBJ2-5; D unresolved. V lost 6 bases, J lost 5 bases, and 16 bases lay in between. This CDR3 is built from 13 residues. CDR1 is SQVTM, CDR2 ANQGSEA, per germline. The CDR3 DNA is TGCAGCGTGGACGGCCCCTATGGGGAGACCCAGTACTTC. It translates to CSVDGPYGETQYF.

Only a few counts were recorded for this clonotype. The CDR3 loop is CASGQGLEETQYF. CDR3 in DNA: TGTGCCAGCGGACAGGGGTTAGAAGAGACCCAGTACTTC. The V gene is TRBV10-3, the J gene TRBJ2-5; 9 nucleotides agree with TRBD1. The CDR3 has 13 amino acids. Germline V lookup: CDR1 ENHRY, CDR2 SYGVKD. V lost 10 bases, J lost 3 bases, and 6 bases stayed unmatched.

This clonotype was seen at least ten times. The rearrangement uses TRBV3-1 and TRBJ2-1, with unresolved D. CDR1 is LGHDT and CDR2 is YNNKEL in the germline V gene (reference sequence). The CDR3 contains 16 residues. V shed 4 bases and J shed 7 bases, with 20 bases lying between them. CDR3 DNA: TGTGCCAGCAGCCCCTACGCCAGTGGGGTCGCGAATGAGCAGTTCTTC. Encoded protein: CASSPYASGVANEQFF.

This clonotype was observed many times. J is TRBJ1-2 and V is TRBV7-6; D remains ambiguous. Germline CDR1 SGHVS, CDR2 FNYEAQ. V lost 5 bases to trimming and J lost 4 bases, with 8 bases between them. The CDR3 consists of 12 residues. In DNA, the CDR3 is TGTGCCAGCAGCCCAGTAGGCTATGGCTACACCTTC. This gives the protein CASSPVGYGYTF.

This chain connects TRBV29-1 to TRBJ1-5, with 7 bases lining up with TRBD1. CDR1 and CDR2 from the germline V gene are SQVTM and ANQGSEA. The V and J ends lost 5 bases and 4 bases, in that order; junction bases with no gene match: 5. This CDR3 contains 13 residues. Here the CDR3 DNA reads TGCAGCGTTACGACAGGGACTAATCAGCCCCAGCATTTT. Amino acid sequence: CSVTTGTNQPQHF.

The CDR3 DNA is TGTGCCAGCAGCCAGGATATTACGGGTCAGCCCCAGCATTTT. Protein sequence: CASSQDITGQPQHF. The V call is TRBV5-5, the J call TRBJ1-5; no definite D call. This CDR3 contains 14 residues. Germline V gives CDR1 SGHKS, CDR2 YYEKEE (reference sequence). V was shortened by 4 bases and J by 6 bases, with 14 bases between the two germline ends.

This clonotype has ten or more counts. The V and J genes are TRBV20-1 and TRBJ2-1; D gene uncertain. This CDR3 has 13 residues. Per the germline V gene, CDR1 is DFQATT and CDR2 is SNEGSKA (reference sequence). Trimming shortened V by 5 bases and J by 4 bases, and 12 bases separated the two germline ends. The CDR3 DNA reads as TGCAGTGCTCCCCTGACGGATTACAATGAGCAGTTCTTC. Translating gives CSAPLTDYNEQFF.

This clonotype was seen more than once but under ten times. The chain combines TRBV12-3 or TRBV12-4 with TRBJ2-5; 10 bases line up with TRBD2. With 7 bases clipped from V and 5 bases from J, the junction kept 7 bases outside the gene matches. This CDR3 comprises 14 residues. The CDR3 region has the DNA TGTGCCAGCACCCGGGGGACTAGCGCGGAGACCCAGTACTTC. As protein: CASTRGTSAETQYF.

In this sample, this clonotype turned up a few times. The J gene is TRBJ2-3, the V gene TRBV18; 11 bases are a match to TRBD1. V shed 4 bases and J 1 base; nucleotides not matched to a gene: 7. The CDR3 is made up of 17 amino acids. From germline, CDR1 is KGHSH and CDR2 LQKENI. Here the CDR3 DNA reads TGTGCCAGCTCACGCGGACAGGGGGCTGGGCGCACAGATACGCAGTATTTT. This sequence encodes CASSRGQGAGRTDTQYF.

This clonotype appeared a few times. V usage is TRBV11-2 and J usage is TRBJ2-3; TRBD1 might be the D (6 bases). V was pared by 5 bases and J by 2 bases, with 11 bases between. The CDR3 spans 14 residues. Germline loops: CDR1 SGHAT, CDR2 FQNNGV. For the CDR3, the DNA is TGTGCCAGCAGCCCCGGACAGTTCACAGATACGCAGTATTTT. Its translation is CASSPGQFTDTQYF. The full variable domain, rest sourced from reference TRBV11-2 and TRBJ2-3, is EAGVAQSPRYKIIEKRQSVAFWCNPISGHATLYWYQQILGQGPKLLIQFQNNGVVDDSQLPKDRFSAERLKGVDSTLKIQPAKLEDSAVYLCASSPGQFTDTQYFGPGTRLTVL.

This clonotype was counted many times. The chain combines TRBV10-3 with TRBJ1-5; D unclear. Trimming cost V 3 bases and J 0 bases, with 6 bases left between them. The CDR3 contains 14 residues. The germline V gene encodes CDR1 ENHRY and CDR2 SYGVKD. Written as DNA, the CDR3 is TGTGCCATCAGTGACTCAAGTAGCAATCAGCCCCAGCATTTT. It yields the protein CAISDSSSNQPQHF.

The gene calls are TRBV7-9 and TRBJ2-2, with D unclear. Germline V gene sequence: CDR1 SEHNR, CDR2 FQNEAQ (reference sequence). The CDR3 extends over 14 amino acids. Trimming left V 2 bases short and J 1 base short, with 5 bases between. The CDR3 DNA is TGTGCCAGCAGCTTATTACTGAACACCGGGGAGCTGTTTTTT. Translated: CASSLLLNTGELFF.

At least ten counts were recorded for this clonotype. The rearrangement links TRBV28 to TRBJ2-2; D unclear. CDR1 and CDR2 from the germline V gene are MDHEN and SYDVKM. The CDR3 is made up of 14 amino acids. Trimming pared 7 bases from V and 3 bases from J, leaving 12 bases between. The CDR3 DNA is TGTGCCAGCAATCAGGCCGGGCACACCGGGGAGCTGTTTTTT. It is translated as CASNQAGHTGELFF.

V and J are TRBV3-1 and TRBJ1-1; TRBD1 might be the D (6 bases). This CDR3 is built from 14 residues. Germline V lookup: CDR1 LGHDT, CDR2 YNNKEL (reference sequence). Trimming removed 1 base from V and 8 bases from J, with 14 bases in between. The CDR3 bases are TGTGCCAGCAGCCAAGCAGGGGCGCGAGGAGAAGCTTTCTTT. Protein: CASSQAGARGEAFF.

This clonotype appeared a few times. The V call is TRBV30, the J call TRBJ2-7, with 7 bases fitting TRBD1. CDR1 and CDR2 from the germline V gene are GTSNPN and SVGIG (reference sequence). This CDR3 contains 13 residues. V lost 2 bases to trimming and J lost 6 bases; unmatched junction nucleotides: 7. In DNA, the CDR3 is TGTGCCTGGAGTACTAGGACAGGCGCCGAGCAGTACTTC. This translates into CAWSTRTGAEQYF. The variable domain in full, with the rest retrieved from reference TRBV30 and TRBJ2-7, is SQTIHQWPATLVQPVGSPLSLECTVEGTSNPNLYWYRQAAGRGLQLLFYSVGIGQISSEVPQNLSASRPQDRQFILSSKKLLLSDSGFYLCAWSTRTGAEQYFGPGTRLTVT.

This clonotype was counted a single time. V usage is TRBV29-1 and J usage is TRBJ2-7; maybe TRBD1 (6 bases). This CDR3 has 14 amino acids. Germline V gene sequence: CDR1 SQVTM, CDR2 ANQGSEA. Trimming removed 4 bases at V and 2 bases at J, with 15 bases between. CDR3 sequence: CSVVAKGETYEQYF. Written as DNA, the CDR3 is TGCAGCGTTGTGGCAAAGGGGGAGACCTACGAGCAGTACTTC.

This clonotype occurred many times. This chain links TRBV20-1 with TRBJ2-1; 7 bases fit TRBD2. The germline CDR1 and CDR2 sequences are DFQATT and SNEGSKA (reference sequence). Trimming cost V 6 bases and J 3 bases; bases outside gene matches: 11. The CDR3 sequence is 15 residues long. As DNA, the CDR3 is TGCAGTGCGGGGCCTAGCGGTTCGAGCTACAATGAGCAGTTCTTC. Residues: CSAGPSGSSYNEQFF.

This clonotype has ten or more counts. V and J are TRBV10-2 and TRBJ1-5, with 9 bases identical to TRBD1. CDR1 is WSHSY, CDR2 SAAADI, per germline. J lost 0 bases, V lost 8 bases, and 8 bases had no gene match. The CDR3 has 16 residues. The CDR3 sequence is CASYSPDRGSNQPQHF. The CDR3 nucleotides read TGCGCCAGCTACTCCCCGGACAGGGGTAGCAATCAGCCCCAGCATTTT.

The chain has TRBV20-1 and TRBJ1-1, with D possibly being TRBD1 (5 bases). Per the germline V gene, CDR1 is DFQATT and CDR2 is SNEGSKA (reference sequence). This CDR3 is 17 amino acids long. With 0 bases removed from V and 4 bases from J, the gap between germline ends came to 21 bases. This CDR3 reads CSARDLGGRIRGTEAFF. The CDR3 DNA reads TGCAGTGCTAGAGATCTCGGGGGTCGTATCCGGGGCACTGAAGCTTTCTTT.

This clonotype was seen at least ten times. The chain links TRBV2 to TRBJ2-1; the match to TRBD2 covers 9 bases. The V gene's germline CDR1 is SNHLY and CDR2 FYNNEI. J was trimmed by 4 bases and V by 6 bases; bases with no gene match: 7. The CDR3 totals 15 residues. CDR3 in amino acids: CASRSGAGGYNEQFF. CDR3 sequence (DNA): TGTGCCAGCAGGTCCGGCGCGGGGGGGTACAATGAGCAGTTCTTC.

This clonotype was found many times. DNA of the CDR3: TGTGCCAGCAGCTCACGGACAGGCTCTGACAATCAGCCCCAGCATTTT. This sequence encodes CASSSRTGSDNQPQHF. J is TRBJ1-5 and V is TRBV7-9; 7 bases match TRBD1. The germline V gene encodes CDR1 SEHNR and CDR2 FQNEAQ (reference sequence). The CDR3 spans 16 residues. Trimming at V came to 4 bases and at J to 3 bases, leaving 9 bases not matched to a gene.

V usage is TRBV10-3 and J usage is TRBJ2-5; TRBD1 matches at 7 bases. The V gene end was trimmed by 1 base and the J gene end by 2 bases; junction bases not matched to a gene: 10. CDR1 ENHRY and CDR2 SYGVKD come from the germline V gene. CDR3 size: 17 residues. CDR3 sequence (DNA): TGTGCCATCAGTGAGTTAACAGGGGAGCGCCGGCAAGAGACCCAGTACTTC. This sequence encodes CAISELTGERRQETQYF.

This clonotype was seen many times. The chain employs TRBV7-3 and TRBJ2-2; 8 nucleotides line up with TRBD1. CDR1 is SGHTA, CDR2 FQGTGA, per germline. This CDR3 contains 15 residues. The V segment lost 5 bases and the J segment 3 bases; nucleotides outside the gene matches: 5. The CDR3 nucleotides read TGTGCCAGCAGCCCCGGGACAGGCCACACCGGGGAGCTGTTTTTT. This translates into CASSPGTGHTGELFF. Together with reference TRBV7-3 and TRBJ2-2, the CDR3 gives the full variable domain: GAGVSQTPSNKVTEKGKYVELRCDPISGHTALYWYRQSLGQGPEFLIYFQGTGAADDSGLPNDRFFAVRPEGSVSTLKIQRTERGDSAVYLCASSPGTGHTGELFFGEGSRLTVL.

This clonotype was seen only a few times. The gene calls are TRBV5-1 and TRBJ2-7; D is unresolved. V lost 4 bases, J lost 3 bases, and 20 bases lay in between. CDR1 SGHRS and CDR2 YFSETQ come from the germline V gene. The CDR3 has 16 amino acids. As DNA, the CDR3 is TGCGCCAGCAGCCCAAGGACCCCGGAACGTTTCTACGAGCAGTACTTC. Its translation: CASSPRTPERFYEQYF.

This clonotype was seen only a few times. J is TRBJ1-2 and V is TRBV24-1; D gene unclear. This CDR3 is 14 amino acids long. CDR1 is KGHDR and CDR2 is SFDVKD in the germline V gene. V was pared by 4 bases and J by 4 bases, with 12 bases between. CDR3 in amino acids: CATSEIVPTYGYTF. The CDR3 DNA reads TGTGCCACCAGTGAGATAGTTCCTACCTATGGCTACACCTTC.

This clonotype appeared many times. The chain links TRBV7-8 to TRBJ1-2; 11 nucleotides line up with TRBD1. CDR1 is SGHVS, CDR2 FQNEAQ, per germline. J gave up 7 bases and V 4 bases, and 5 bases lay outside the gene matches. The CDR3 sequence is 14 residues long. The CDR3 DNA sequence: TGTGCCAGCAGCTCAAGGACAGGGGGCATTGGCTACACCTTC. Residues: CASSSRTGGIGYTF.